The 17 T cell receptor beta chains in this list originate from one sample, sequenced in a study of blood T cell repertoires in COVID-19. The assay was immunoSEQ multiplex PCR, and TCRdb's table has in-frame clones only and misses some. The repertoire includes 150,000 to 170,000 clones, around 85% of them detected once, and 0.63% sits in the top ten. The sample consisted of peripheral blood. These receptors all come from a man in his 60s with COVID-19, enrolled during active disease.

This chain uses TRBV3-1 (or the pseudogene TRBV3-2) with TRBJ1-3, with D tentatively TRBD1 (5 bases). The CDR3 covers 15 residues. Trimming left V 4 bases short and J 0 bases short, with 10 bases between. In germline, CDR1 is LGHDT, CDR2 YNNKEL (reference sequence). This CDR3 reads CASSRGGFSGNTIYF. The CDR3 DNA is TGTGCCAGCAGCCGCGGGGGGTTCTCTGGAAACACCATATATTTT.

This clone has only a few counts. The rearrangement links TRBV10-3 to TRBJ2-1; no reliable D call. This CDR3 contains 13 residues. Per the germline V gene, CDR1 is ENHRY and CDR2 is SYGVKD. The V end lost 10 bases, the J end lost 7 bases, and 17 bases lay between the germline ends. CDR3 sequence: CATNPEELNEQFF. DNA of the CDR3: TGTGCCACAAATCCCGAAGAGCTTAATGAGCAGTTCTTC.

The chain links TRBV19 to TRBJ1-1, with 7 bases fitting TRBD1. Germline V gene data show CDR1 as LNHDA and CDR2 as SQIVND (reference sequence). CDR3 length: 12 amino acids. V shed 6 bases and J 11 bases; nucleotides not matched to a gene: 9. CDR3 sequence (DNA): TGTGCCAGTAGGACAGGGTCCGGGTCGGCTTTCTTT. Translation gives CASRTGSGSAFF.

The chain recombines TRBV7-2 with TRBJ2-1; TRBD2 matches 7 bases. This CDR3 is built from 16 residues. Trimming took 1 base from V and 0 from J; bases not matched to a gene: 3. Per germline, CDR1 SGHTA and CDR2 FQGNSA. The CDR3 DNA reads as TGTGCCAGCAGCTTAGAGGCTAGCGGCTCCTACAATGAGCAGTTCTTC. It specifies CASSLEASGSYNEQFF.

The CDR3 region has the DNA TGTGCCAGCAGTGAGGACAGCGCAACTAATGAAAAACTGTTTTTT. As protein: CASSEDSATNEKLFF. The genes are TRBV6-1 and TRBJ1-4; D is possibly TRBD1 (6 bases). V lost 3 bases and J 0 bases, leaving 8 bases between the germline ends. The germline V gene encodes CDR1 MNHNS and CDR2 SASEGT. The length of the CDR3 is 15 residues.

The CDR3 sequence is CASSKRRGSGSIQETQYF. The CDR3 bases are TGTGCCAGCAGCAAGCGACGGGGTAGCGGGAGCATCCAAGAGACCCAGTACTTC. The gene calls are TRBV14 and TRBJ2-5, with TRBD2 identical over 9 bases. This CDR3 spans 18 amino acids. In germline, CDR1 is SGHDN, CDR2 FVKESK. The V and J ends lost 5 bases and 1 base, in that order; junction bases with no gene match: 14.

The V gene is TRBV30, the J gene TRBJ2-1; 12 nucleotides line up with TRBD2. Germline V gene lookup returns CDR1 GTSNPN and CDR2 SVGIG (reference sequence). This CDR3 region has 16 residues. The ends lost 4 bases at V and 0 bases at J; junction bases unmatched: 4. The CDR3 DNA sequence: TGTGCCTGGACTACTAGCGGGGGGAGCTCCTACAATGAGCAGTTCTTC. Protein: CAWTTSGGSSYNEQFF.

In DNA, the CDR3 is TGTGCCGTGGGCGTCCCACAGCAAAATTCACCCCTCCACTTT. It yields the protein CAVGVPQQNSPLHF. J is TRBJ1-6 and V is TRBV27; no reliable D call. Trimming removed 11 bases from V and 7 bases from J, with 18 bases in between. The V gene's germline CDR1 is MNHEY and CDR2 SMNVEV (reference sequence). The CDR3 has 14 amino acids.

V gene TRBV11-2 combines with J gene TRBJ1-1; D might be TRBD1 (5 bases). This CDR3 has 13 amino acids. The germline gives CDR1 SGHAT, CDR2 FQNNGV. V lost 5 bases, J lost 1 base, and 8 bases lay in between. The CDR3 reads CASSQGPNTEAFF. The CDR3 bases are TGTGCCAGCAGCCAGGGCCCGAACACTGAAGCTTTCTTT.

This clone was detected only once. The chain joins TRBV7-2 to TRBJ1-2; 8 bases are shared with TRBD1. Germline values: CDR1 SGHTA, CDR2 FQGNSA. V was clipped by 2 bases and J by 4 bases; unmatched bases: 3. This CDR3 spans 14 amino acids. CDR3 region: CASSLQGAFYGYTF. CDR3 in DNA: TGTGCCAGCAGCTTACAGGGGGCGTTCTATGGCTACACCTTC.

This chain joins TRBV18 and TRBJ2-1, with TRBD1 as a possible D gene (5 bases). The length of the CDR3 is 15 residues. CDR1 KGHSH and CDR2 LQKENI come from the germline V gene. V lost 2 bases and J 4 bases, leaving 12 bases between the germline ends. The CDR3 protein is CASSPSAGLYNEQFF. The CDR3 DNA follows: TGTGCCAGCTCACCATCAGCAGGGTTATACAATGAGCAGTTCTTC.

The chain has TRBV18 and TRBJ1-4; no definite D call. The V and J ends lost 2 bases and 0 bases respectively, with 4 bases between them. Germline values: CDR1 KGHSH, CDR2 LQKENI. This CDR3 has 14 amino acids. The DNA of the CDR3 is TGTGCCAGCTCACCAGTTACAACTAATGAAAAACTGTTTTTT. Its translation: CASSPVTTNEKLFF.

The V and J genes are TRBV6-1 and TRBJ1-2; weak D call: TRBD1 (5 bases). The germline CDR1 and CDR2 sequences are MNHNS and SASEGT. This CDR3 contains 15 residues. The V and J ends lost 2 bases and 5 bases respectively, with 15 bases between them. The CDR3 nucleotides read TGTGCCAGCAGTGAATCCCGGGCCGGGGGATATGGCTACACCTTC. This gives the protein CASSESRAGGYGYTF.

This chain uses TRBV9 with TRBJ1-6; TRBD1 matches 7 bases. This CDR3 is 15 amino acids long. V gave up 4 bases and J gave up 4 bases; unmatched junction bases: 5. From germline, CDR1 is SGDLS and CDR2 YYNGEE. The CDR3 reads CASSLGQNYNSPLHF. In DNA form, the CDR3 reads TGTGCCAGCAGCCTGGGACAGAATTATAATTCACCCCTCCACTTT.

The chain carries TRBV3-1 (or the pseudogene TRBV3-2) and TRBJ2-2; 8 bases line up with TRBD1. With 5 bases clipped from V and 4 bases from J, the junction kept 3 bases outside the gene matches. The CDR3 is 14 residues long. The V gene's germline CDR1 is LGHDT and CDR2 YNNKEL (reference sequence). The CDR3 spells CASSFDRGTGELFF. The DNA for the CDR3 is TGTGCCAGCAGCTTCGACAGGGGCACCGGGGAGCTGTTTTTT.

The chain couples TRBV28 to TRBJ1-4; D remains ambiguous. CDR3 length: 15 amino acids. The germline V and J ends were trimmed by 2 bases and 8 bases, with 15 bases remaining between them. Germline values: CDR1 MDHEN, CDR2 SYDVKM. CDR3 nucleotide sequence: TGTGCCAGCAGTTTAATGGCACAGACGAAAGAAAAACTGTTTTTT. This codes for CASSLMAQTKEKLFF. The whole variable domain, remainder taken from reference TRBV28 and TRBJ1-4, is DVKVTQSSRYLVKRTGEKVFLECVQDMDHENMFWYRQDPGLGLRLIYFSYDVKMKEKGDIPEGYSVSREKKERFSLILESASTNQTSMYLCASSLMAQTKEKLFFGSGTQLSVL.

The chain recombines TRBV7-3 with TRBJ2-3; D is perhaps TRBD2 (6 bases). From germline, CDR1 is SGHTA and CDR2 FQGTGA. The V end lost 2 bases, the J end lost 0 bases, and 9 bases lay between the germline ends. This CDR3 has 15 amino acids. CDR3 amino acids: CASSLRDLSTDTQYF. The CDR3 DNA follows: TGTGCCAGCAGCTTACGGGACTTAAGCACAGATACGCAGTATTTT.